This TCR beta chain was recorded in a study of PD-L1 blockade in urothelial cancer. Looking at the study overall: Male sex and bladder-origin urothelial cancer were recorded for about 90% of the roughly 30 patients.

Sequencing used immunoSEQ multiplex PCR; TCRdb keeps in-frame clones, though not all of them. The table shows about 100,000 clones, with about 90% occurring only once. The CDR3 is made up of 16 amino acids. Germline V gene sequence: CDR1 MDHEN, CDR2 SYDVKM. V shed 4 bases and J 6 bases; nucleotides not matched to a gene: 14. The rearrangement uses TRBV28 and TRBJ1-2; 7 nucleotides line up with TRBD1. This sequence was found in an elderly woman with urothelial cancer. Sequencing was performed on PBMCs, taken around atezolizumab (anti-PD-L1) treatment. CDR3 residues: CASSSNRQGPVNGYTF. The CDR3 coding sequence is TGTGCCAGCAGTTCAAACAGACAGGGACCCGTAAATGGCTACACCTTC.